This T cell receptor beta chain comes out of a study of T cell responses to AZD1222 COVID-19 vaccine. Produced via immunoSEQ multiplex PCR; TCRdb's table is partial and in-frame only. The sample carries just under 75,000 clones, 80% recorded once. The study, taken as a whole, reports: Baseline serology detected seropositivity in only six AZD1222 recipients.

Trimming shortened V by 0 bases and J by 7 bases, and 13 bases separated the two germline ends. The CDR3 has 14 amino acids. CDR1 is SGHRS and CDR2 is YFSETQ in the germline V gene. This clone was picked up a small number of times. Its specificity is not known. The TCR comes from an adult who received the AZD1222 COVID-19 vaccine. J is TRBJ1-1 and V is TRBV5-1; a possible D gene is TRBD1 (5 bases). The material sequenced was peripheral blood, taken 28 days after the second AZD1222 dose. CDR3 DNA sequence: TGCGCCAGCAGCTTGGGGGGCGGGGATGATGAAGCTTTCTTT. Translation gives CASSLGGGDDEAFF.